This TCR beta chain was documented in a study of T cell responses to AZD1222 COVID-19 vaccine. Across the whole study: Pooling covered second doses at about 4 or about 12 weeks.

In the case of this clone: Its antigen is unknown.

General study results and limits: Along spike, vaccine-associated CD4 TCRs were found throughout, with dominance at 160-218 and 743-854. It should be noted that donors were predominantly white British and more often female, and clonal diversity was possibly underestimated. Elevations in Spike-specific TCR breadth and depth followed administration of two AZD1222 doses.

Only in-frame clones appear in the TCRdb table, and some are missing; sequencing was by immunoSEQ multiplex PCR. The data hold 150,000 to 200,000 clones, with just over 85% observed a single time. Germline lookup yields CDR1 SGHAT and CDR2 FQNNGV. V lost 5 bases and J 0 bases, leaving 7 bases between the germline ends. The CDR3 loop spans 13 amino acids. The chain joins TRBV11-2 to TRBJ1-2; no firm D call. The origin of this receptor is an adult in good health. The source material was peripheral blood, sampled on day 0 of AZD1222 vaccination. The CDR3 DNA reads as TGTGCCAGCAGCACGGTAGCTAACTATGGCTACACCTTC. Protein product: CASSTVANYGYTF.